This paragraph covers one T cell receptor beta chain sequence. No antigen is known for it. Sequencing used immunoSEQ multiplex PCR; TCRdb keeps in-frame clones, though not all of them. Here the sample spans just under 20,000 clones, approximately 90% being singletons. These data belong to a study of T cells in localized non-small cell lung cancer. Trimming stripped 2 bases from V and 7 bases from J, with 19 bases between. The V gene's germline CDR1 is SGHVS and CDR2 FQNEAQ. The length of the CDR3 is 16 residues. Overall study results and limits: Heterogeneity remains possible because sequencing was limited to only one tumor region.

This receptor was identified in a man aged 35-69 years with stage I lung adenocarcinoma. The input for sequencing was peripheral blood, taken before any cancer treatment. The chain combines TRBV7-8 with TRBJ2-3; D is perhaps TRBD1 (5 bases). CDR3 in amino acids: CASSLNTGLPQNTQYF. CDR3 nucleotides: TGTGCCAGCAGCTTAAACACAGGCCTACCGCAGAATACGCAGTATTTT.